This is a list of T cell receptor beta chains from one sample in a study of shared clonotypes between healthy human individuals. Only in-frame clones appear in the TCRdb table, and some are missing; sequencing was by immunoSEQ multiplex PCR. The table shows 780,000 or so clones, with around 77% occurring only once. Sequencing input: memory CD4+ T cells sorted from blood. The receptors originated from a woman in her 30s in good health. Each CDR3 is given with its conserved first and last residue. A D gene is named only where the DNA matches it firmly. For some rows the clone size is stated as once, few or many, or as a class when expanded; others skip it.

CDR3nt: TGCAGCGTAACCGGGACTAGCGGCCAAGAGACCCAGTACTTC
CDR3aa: CSVTGTSGQETQYF
j_gene: TRBJ2-5
v_gene: TRBV29-1
d_gene: TRBD2
abundance: NA

CDR3nt: TGTGCCAGCAGTGAGCGCCAGGTCTATGGCTACACCTTC
CDR3aa: CASSERQVYGYTF
j_gene: TRBJ1-2
v_gene: TRBV2
d_gene: NA
abundance: NA

CDR3nt: TGTGCCAGCAGCCAAGATGCCCTAGCGGGAGATACGCAGTATTTT
CDR3aa: CASSQDALAGDTQYF
j_gene: TRBJ2-3
v_gene: TRBV4-2
d_gene: TRBD2
abundance: NA

CDR3nt: TGTGCCAGTAGTGTCAGGGGGGGCCACTACAATGAGCAGTTCTTC
CDR3aa: CASSVRGGHYNEQFF
j_gene: TRBJ2-1
v_gene: TRBV19
d_gene: NA
abundance: NA

CDR3nt: TGTGCCAGCAGCCCAAAGACTATCCCCCCAGATACGCAGTATTTT
CDR3aa: CASSPKTIPPDTQYF
j_gene: TRBJ2-3
v_gene: TRBV7-2
d_gene: NA
abundance: once

CDR3nt: TGTGCCAGCAGGACCCCCCAGGGAATGAACACTGAAGCTTTCTTT
CDR3aa: CASRTPQGMNTEAFF
j_gene: TRBJ1-1
v_gene: TRBV6-6
d_gene: NA
abundance: NA

CDR3nt: TGTGCCAGCAGCTCAAAACTAGCGGGAGGGCCGGATACGCAGTATTTT
CDR3aa: CASSSKLAGGPDTQYF
j_gene: TRBJ2-3
v_gene: TRBV9
d_gene: TRBD2
abundance: NA

CDR3nt: TGCGCCAGCAGCCACCTCAGAGGGGTCTACAATGAGCAGTTCTTC
CDR3aa: CASSHLRGVYNEQFF
j_gene: TRBJ2-1
v_gene: TRBV4-1
d_gene: NA
abundance: NA

CDR3nt: TGTGCCAGCAGCACCTTCGACACGGCGAGTGAAAAACTGTTTTTT
CDR3aa: CASSTFDTASEKLFF
j_gene: TRBJ1-4
v_gene: TRBV5-4
d_gene: NA
abundance: once

CDR3nt: TGTGCCAGTATATCGGGGTCCACCGGGGAGCTGTTTTTT
CDR3aa: CASISGSTGELFF
j_gene: TRBJ2-2
v_gene: TRBV19
d_gene: NA
abundance: NA

CDR3nt: TGTGCCAGCAGCGGTCTCGGCAGGGCTACCTATGGCTACACCTTC
CDR3aa: CASSGLGRATYGYTF
j_gene: TRBJ1-2
v_gene: TRBV9
d_gene: NA
abundance: NA

CDR3nt: TGTGCCAGTAGTCCATGGCACTCTGGAAACACCATATATTTT
CDR3aa: CASSPWHSGNTIYF
j_gene: TRBJ1-3
v_gene: TRBV19
d_gene: NA
abundance: once

CDR3nt: TGTGCCAGTAGCACGGACAGAAATCAGCCCCAGCATTTT
CDR3aa: CASSTDRNQPQHF
j_gene: TRBJ1-5
v_gene: TRBV6-1
d_gene: NA
abundance: NA

CDR3nt: TGTGCCTCCAGTGGTCGCAGCGGGAGTTTTCAAGAGACCCAGTACTTC
CDR3aa: CASSGRSGSFQETQYF
j_gene: TRBJ2-5
v_gene: TRBV30
d_gene: TRBD2
abundance: NA

CDR3nt: TGTGCCATCAGTGGACCGGGACAGGGTATCTATGAGCAGTTCTTC
CDR3aa: CAISGPGQGIYEQFF
j_gene: TRBJ2-1
v_gene: TRBV10-3
d_gene: TRBD1
abundance: once

CDR3nt: TGTGCCACCAGCAGAGGAATAGGAGGACTAGCAGCCGAGCAGTACTTC
CDR3aa: CATSRGIGGLAAEQYF
j_gene: TRBJ2-7
v_gene: TRBV15
d_gene: TRBD2
abundance: once

CDR3nt: TGTGCCAGTAAGAGACAGGGCCTTCCGGGGGAGCTGTTTTTT
CDR3aa: CASKRQGLPGELFF
j_gene: TRBJ2-2
v_gene: TRBV19
d_gene: TRBD1
abundance: few

CDR3nt: TGTGCCAGCAGCTCGTTTCGGGGGCGAGACACTGAAGCTTTCTTT
CDR3aa: CASSSFRGRDTEAFF
j_gene: TRBJ1-1
v_gene: TRBV7-9
d_gene: NA
abundance: many

CDR3nt: TGCGCCAGCAGCTTGGGACAGGAGGGGACCCAGTACTTC
CDR3aa: CASSLGQEGTQYF
j_gene: TRBJ2-5
v_gene: TRBV5-1
d_gene: NA
abundance: NA

CDR3nt: TGTGCCAGTAGGCGGGACGGATATAGCAATCAGCCCCAGCATTTT
CDR3aa: CASRRDGYSNQPQHF
j_gene: TRBJ1-5
v_gene: TRBV19
d_gene: NA
abundance: NA

CDR3nt: TGTGCCAGCGGGGGCTTTGGTGCTTATAGCAATCAGCCCCAGCATTTT
CDR3aa: CASGGFGAYSNQPQHF
j_gene: TRBJ1-5
v_gene: TRBV28
d_gene: NA
abundance: NA

CDR3nt: TGTGCCAGCAGCTTAGGTCTAACAACCGGGGAGCTGTTTTTT
CDR3aa: CASSLGLTTGELFF
j_gene: TRBJ2-2
v_gene: TRBV7-6
d_gene: NA
abundance: NA

CDR3nt: TGTGCCAGTAGTCCCCGCGGACCGCGGAAAGAAAAACTGTTTTTT
CDR3aa: CASSPRGPRKEKLFF
j_gene: TRBJ1-4
v_gene: TRBV19
d_gene: NA
abundance: NA

CDR3nt: TGCGCCAGCAGCTTGGGAGCGGGAGCTTCGTACGAGCAGTACTTC
CDR3aa: CASSLGAGASYEQYF
j_gene: TRBJ2-7
v_gene: TRBV5-1
d_gene: TRBD2
abundance: NA

CDR3nt: TGTGCCAGCTCACCAACATGGGACAGGGATTACAATGAGCAGTTCTTC
CDR3aa: CASSPTWDRDYNEQFF
j_gene: TRBJ2-1
v_gene: TRBV18
d_gene: TRBD1
abundance: few

CDR3nt: TGTGCCAGCAGGTGGGGTCCCGACACTGAAGCTTTCTTT
CDR3aa: CASRWGPDTEAFF
j_gene: TRBJ1-1
v_gene: TRBV2
d_gene: NA
abundance: NA

CDR3nt: TGTGCCACCAGCAGAGATAGCCGACCCTACAATGAGCAGTTCTTC
CDR3aa: CATSRDSRPYNEQFF
j_gene: TRBJ2-1
v_gene: TRBV15
d_gene: NA
abundance: once

CDR3nt: TGTACCAGCAGTATTAGCAATCAGCCCCAGCATTTT
CDR3aa: CTSSISNQPQHF
j_gene: TRBJ1-5
v_gene: TRBV6-1
d_gene: NA
abundance: NA

CDR3nt: TGTGCCAGCAGCTTGGGGACAGAGAACACTGAAGCTTTCTTT
CDR3aa: CASSLGTENTEAFF
j_gene: TRBJ1-1
v_gene: TRBV7-9
d_gene: TRBD1
abundance: NA

CDR3nt: TGTGCCAGTAGTATGGGGCGGGTTAACAATGAGCAGTTCTTC
CDR3aa: CASSMGRVNNEQFF
j_gene: TRBJ2-1
v_gene: TRBV19
d_gene: NA
abundance: NA

CDR3nt: TGTGCCAGCAGTTACAATCGGGAAGTGTTCTTC
CDR3aa: CASSYNREVFF
j_gene: TRBJ2-1
v_gene: TRBV6-5
d_gene: NA
abundance: NA

CDR3nt: TGTGCCAGTAGTGCCCGGGAGGGCCTCTTCAATGAGCAGTTCTTC
CDR3aa: CASSAREGLFNEQFF
j_gene: TRBJ2-1
v_gene: TRBV19
d_gene: TRBD2
abundance: NA

CDR3nt: TGCGCCAGCAGCGTATGGGACAGCCTCACTGAAGCTTTCTTT
CDR3aa: CASSVWDSLTEAFF
j_gene: TRBJ1-1
v_gene: TRBV5-1
d_gene: TRBD1
abundance: few

CDR3nt: TGTGCCATCAGTGAGTTCCAGGGATGGAGAAACACCATATATTTT
CDR3aa: CAISEFQGWRNTIYF
j_gene: TRBJ1-3
v_gene: TRBV10-3
d_gene: NA
abundance: NA

CDR3nt: TGTGCCAGCAGCAATGAGCAGTTCTTC
CDR3aa: CASSNEQFF
j_gene: TRBJ2-1
v_gene: TRBV6-5
d_gene: NA
abundance: few

CDR3nt: TGTGCCAGCAGTGGTGGTGGGCAGCAAGAGACCCAGTACTTC
CDR3aa: CASSGGGQQETQYF
j_gene: TRBJ2-5
v_gene: TRBV2
d_gene: NA
abundance: NA

CDR3nt: TGTGCCAGCAGTCTACTCGGGACTAGCGGGGCCACAGATACGCAGTATTTT
CDR3aa: CASSLLGTSGATDTQYF
j_gene: TRBJ2-3
v_gene: TRBV27
d_gene: TRBD2
abundance: NA

CDR3nt: TGTGCCAGCAGTTGGGGCACCGGGGAGCTGTTTTTT
CDR3aa: CASSWGTGELFF
j_gene: TRBJ2-2
v_gene: TRBV27
d_gene: NA
abundance: many

CDR3nt: TGTGCCAGCAGTCTCACAGGGATGAACACTGAAGCTTTCTTT
CDR3aa: CASSLTGMNTEAFF
j_gene: TRBJ1-1
v_gene: TRBV28
d_gene: NA
abundance: few

CDR3nt: TGTGCCAGCAGTCCCGGGACGGAGCCCGCCGGGGAGCTGTTTTTT
CDR3aa: CASSPGTEPAGELFF
j_gene: TRBJ2-2
v_gene: TRBV28
d_gene: NA
abundance: NA

CDR3nt: TGCGCCAGCGCCGGGGCAGATACGCAGTATTTT
CDR3aa: CASAGADTQYF
j_gene: TRBJ2-3
v_gene: TRBV10-2
d_gene: NA
abundance: NA

CDR3nt: TGTGCCAGCAGCTTAGGATGGGCTAGCGGACAAGTGGATACGCAGTATTTT
CDR3aa: CASSLGWASGQVDTQYF
j_gene: TRBJ2-3
v_gene: TRBV11-1
d_gene: TRBD2
abundance: NA

CDR3nt: TGTGCCAGTAGTATATTCCGGGGAGAGAAAGAGACCCAGTACTTC
CDR3aa: CASSIFRGEKETQYF
j_gene: TRBJ2-5
v_gene: TRBV19
d_gene: NA
abundance: NA

CDR3nt: TGTGCCAGCAGCCGAAGGTCGGATGAGCAGTTCTTC
CDR3aa: CASSRRSDEQFF
j_gene: TRBJ2-1
v_gene: TRBV11-2
d_gene: NA
abundance: NA

CDR3nt: TGCGCCAGCAGCCTGGCTGGGGGCGGGGGCACTGAAGCTTTCTTT
CDR3aa: CASSLAGGGGTEAFF
j_gene: TRBJ1-1
v_gene: TRBV5-1
d_gene: NA
abundance: NA

CDR3nt: TGTGCCAGCAGTGGACGTGGGGGCACCACTGAAGCTTTCTTT
CDR3aa: CASSGRGGTTEAFF
j_gene: TRBJ1-1
v_gene: TRBV6-1
d_gene: NA
abundance: NA

CDR3nt: TGTGCCAGCAGGGACTCTGGGGCGCGAAGAGATACGCAGTATTTT
CDR3aa: CASRDSGARRDTQYF
j_gene: TRBJ2-3
v_gene: TRBV27
d_gene: NA
abundance: NA

CDR3nt: TGTGCCAGCAGCCCCGACCTGGGGGACAATCAGCCCCAGCATTTT
CDR3aa: CASSPDLGDNQPQHF
j_gene: TRBJ1-5
v_gene: TRBV6-6
d_gene: NA
abundance: NA

CDR3nt: TGTGCCAGCAGTGGCGGGACTATGGCCAATGAGCAGTTCTTC
CDR3aa: CASSGGTMANEQFF
j_gene: TRBJ2-1
v_gene: TRBV2
d_gene: TRBD2
abundance: NA

CDR3nt: TGTGCCAGCAGCTTATCAAGGCAGGGAGGCGGAAAACTGTTTTTT
CDR3aa: CASSLSRQGGGKLFF
j_gene: TRBJ1-4
v_gene: TRBV7-9
d_gene: NA
abundance: NA

CDR3nt: TGTGCCAGCAGCCCTCAGAGGGATCAGCCCCAGCATTTT
CDR3aa: CASSPQRDQPQHF
j_gene: TRBJ1-5
v_gene: TRBV7-2
d_gene: NA
abundance: few

CDR3nt: TGTGCCATCAGTGAGTCGAGTTACGAGCAGTACTTC
CDR3aa: CAISESSYEQYF
j_gene: TRBJ2-7
v_gene: TRBV10-3
d_gene: NA
abundance: few

CDR3nt: TGTGCCAGCAGTTTAGAGGGCTCTGGGGCCAACGTCCTGACTTTC
CDR3aa: CASSLEGSGANVLTF
j_gene: TRBJ2-6
v_gene: TRBV28
d_gene: NA
abundance: NA